A selection of T cell receptor beta chains follows, all from one sample in a study of T cells in Graves' hyperthyroidism and ophthalmopathy. One entry per CDR3 protein results from TCRdb running MiXCR on the multiplex PCR reads. The sample lists 800,000 or so distinct CDR3 sequences; roughly 40% were seen once. The sequencing sample was made of blood. These receptors came from a man younger than 35 with Graves' hyperthyroidism. CDR3s include the opening cysteine and the closing phenylalanine or tryptophan. D genes are given only for firm matches. The size field is filled for only some rows; it gives once, few, many or a size class.

D	J	V	size	DNA	CDR3
TRBD2	TRBJ2-7	TRBV7-6	-	TGTGCCAGCAGCTTAGGTTTTGGGACTAGCGGGATCTACGAGCAGTACTTC	CASSLGFGTSGIYEQYF
-	TRBJ2-5	TRBV20-1	many	TGCAGTGCTAGAGAGGGCAGTTTGGAGACCCAGTACTTC	CSAREGSLETQYF
-	TRBJ1-1	TRBV6-1	-	TGTGCCAGCGGTCCAGATCGTGGCACTGAAGCTTTCTTT	CASGPDRGTEAFF
TRBD1	TRBJ1-3	TRBV9	many	TGTGCCAGCAGCAAGCGGACAGGGGCTGGAAACACCATATATTTT	CASSKRTGAGNTIYF
-	TRBJ2-7	TRBV7-9	-	TGTGCCAGCAGCTTCGAACAGGGACTCTACGAGCAGTACTTC	CASSFEQGLYEQYF
-	TRBJ1-6	TRBV7-3	few	TGTGCCAGCAGCTTATTCGGGGGCGTGAACAATTCACCCCTCCACTTT	CASSLFGGVNNSPLHF
-	TRBJ1-2	TRBV6-1	few	TGTGCCAGCAGGGGGGCGCCGGATGGCTACACCTTC	CASRGAPDGYTF
-	TRBJ2-5	TRBV6-2/TRBV6-3	-	TGTGCCAGCAGGTACAGGGATCAAGAGACCCAGTACTTC	CASRYRDQETQYF
-	TRBJ2-5	TRBV7-9	few	TGTGCCAGCAGCTTAGAGTTGCGGGAAGGGGAGACCCAGTACTTC	CASSLELREGETQYF
TRBD2	TRBJ2-5	TRBV2	many	TGTGCCATATCTAGCGGCTACAAAGAGACCCAGTACTTC	CAISSGYKETQYF
-	TRBJ2-5	TRBV2	many	TGTGCCAGCCTAGACCCGAGCGGGACCCAGTACTTC	CASLDPSGTQYF
-	TRBJ2-7	TRBV15	-	TGTGCCGCCAGCAGCTTGGGCGGTGGCCTATACGAGCAGTACTTC	CAASSLGGGLYEQYF
TRBD1	TRBJ2-7	TRBV2	-	TGTGCCAGCAGCGATCCAGGGGGCTACGAGCAGTACTTC	CASSDPGGYEQYF
-	TRBJ1-2	TRBV6-5	-	TGTGCCAGCAGTGAAGTGGGGGTAACTGGCTACACCTTC	CASSEVGVTGYTF
-	TRBJ2-7	TRBV25-1	many	TGTGCCAGCAGTGAATATGAGGGCTACGAGCAGTACTTC	CASSEYEGYEQYF
-	TRBJ1-1	TRBV29-1	few	TGCAGCGTTGAACGACAGCCTAACACTGAAGCTTTCTTT	CSVERQPNTEAFF
-	TRBJ1-2	TRBV25-1	-	TGTGCCAGCAGCGAGGGGGGTCCATATGGCTACACCTTC	CASSEGGPYGYTF
-	TRBJ2-7	TRBV7-9	-	TGTGCCAGCAGCTTAGTACCACGCGGGACCTCTCCACTCGAGCAGTACTTC	CASSLVPRGTSPLEQYF
-	TRBJ2-6	TRBV2	many	TGTGCCATCAGGGGAGACGGGGCCAACGTCCTGACTTTC	CAIRGDGANVLTF
TRBD1	TRBJ1-2	TRBV9	-	TGTGCCAGCAGCGTAGACGGGACAGGTCGCTATGGCTACACCTTC	CASSVDGTGRYGYTF
TRBD2	TRBJ2-7	TRBV7-8	many	TGTGCCAGCAGCCCTGGACTAGCGGGGGCCACGTCCTACGAGCAGTACTTC	CASSPGLAGATSYEQYF
TRBD2	TRBJ2-7	TRBV2	many	TGTGCCAGCAGCCTAGCGGTTCCAACCTACGAGCAGTACTTC	CASSLAVPTYEQYF
TRBD1	TRBJ2-4	TRBV10-3	once	TGTGCCATCAGTGAGGTACCAGGGGGCGAAAACATTCAGTACTTC	CAISEVPGGENIQYF
-	TRBJ1-6	TRBV4-1	-	TGCGCCAGCAGCCAAGATGGACTGCCCACTTGGAATTCACCCCTCCACTTT	CASSQDGLPTWNSPLHF